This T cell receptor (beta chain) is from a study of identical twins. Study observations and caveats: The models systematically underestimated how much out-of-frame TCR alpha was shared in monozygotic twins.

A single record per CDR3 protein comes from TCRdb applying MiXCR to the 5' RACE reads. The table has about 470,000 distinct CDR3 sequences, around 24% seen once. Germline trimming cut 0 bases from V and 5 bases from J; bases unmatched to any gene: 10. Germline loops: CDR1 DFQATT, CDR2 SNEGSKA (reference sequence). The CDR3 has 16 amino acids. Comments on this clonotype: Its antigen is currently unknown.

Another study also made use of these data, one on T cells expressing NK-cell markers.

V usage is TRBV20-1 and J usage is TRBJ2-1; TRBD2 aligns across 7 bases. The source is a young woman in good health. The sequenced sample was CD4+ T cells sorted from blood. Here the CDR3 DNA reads TGCAGTGCTAGAGATCCTAGGCGTGCGGGAGACAATGAGCAGTTCTTC. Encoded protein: CSARDPRRAGDNEQFF.